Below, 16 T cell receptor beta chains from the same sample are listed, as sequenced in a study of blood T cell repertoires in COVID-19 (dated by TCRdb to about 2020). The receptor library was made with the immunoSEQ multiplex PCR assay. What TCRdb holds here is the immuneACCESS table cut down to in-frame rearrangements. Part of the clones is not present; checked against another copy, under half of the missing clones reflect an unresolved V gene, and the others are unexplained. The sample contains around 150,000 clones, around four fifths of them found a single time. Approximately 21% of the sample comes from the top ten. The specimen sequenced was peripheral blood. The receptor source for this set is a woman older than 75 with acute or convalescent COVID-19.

The CDR3 loop is CASSGGSGNQPQHF. The DNA of the CDR3 is TGTGCCAGCAGTGGTGGGTCGGGTAATCAGCCCCAGCATTTT. The chain links TRBV2 to TRBJ1-5; D remains unclear. Trimming removed 4 bases from V and 4 bases from J, with 11 bases in between. The CDR3 has 14 amino acids. Germline CDR1 reads SNHLY; CDR2 reads FYNNEI.

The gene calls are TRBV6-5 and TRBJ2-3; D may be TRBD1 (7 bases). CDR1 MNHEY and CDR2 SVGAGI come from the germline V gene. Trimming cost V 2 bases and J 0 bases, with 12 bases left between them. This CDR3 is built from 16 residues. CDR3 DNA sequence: TGTGCCAGCAGTTACCAGGGGGGAGGTAGCACAGATACGCAGTATTTT. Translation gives CASSYQGGGSTDTQYF.

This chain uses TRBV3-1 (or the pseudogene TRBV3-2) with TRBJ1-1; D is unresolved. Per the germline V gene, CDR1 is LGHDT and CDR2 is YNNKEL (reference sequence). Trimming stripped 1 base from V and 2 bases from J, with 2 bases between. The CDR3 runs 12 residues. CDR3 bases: TGTGCCAGCAGCCAAGTAAACACTGAAGCTTTCTTT. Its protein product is CASSQVNTEAFF.

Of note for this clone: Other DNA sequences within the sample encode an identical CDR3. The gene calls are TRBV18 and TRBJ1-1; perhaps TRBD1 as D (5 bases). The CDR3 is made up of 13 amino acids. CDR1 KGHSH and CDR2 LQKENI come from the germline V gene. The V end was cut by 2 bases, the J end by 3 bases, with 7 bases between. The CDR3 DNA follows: TGTGCCAGCTCACCAGGCAGGGACACTGAAGCTTTCTTT. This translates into CASSPGRDTEAFF.

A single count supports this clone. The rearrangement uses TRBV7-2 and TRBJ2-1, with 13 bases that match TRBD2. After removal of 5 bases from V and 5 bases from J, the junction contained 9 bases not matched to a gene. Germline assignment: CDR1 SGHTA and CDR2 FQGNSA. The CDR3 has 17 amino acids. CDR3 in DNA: TGTGCCAGCAGCCAACCCCGGACTAGCGGGAGTGACAATGAGCAGTTCTTC. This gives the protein CASSQPRTSGSDNEQFF.

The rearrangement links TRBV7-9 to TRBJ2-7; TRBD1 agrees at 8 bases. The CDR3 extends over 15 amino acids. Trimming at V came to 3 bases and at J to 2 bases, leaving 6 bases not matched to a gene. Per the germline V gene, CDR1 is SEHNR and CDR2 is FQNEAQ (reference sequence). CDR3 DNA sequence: TGTGCCAGCAGCTTTCAAACAGGGGGACCCTACGAGCAGTACTTC. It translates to CASSFQTGGPYEQYF.

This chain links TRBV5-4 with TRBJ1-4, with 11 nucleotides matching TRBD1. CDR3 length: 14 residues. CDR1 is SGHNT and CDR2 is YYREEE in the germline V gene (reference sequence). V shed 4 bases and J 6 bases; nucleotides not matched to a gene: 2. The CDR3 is CASSPGQGDEKLFF. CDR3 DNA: TGTGCCAGCAGCCCGGGACAGGGGGATGAAAAACTGTTTTTT.

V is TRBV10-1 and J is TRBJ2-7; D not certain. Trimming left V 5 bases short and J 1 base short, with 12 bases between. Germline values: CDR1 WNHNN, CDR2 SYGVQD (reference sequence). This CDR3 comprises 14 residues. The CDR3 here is CASSFARGSYEQYF. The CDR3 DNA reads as TGCGCCAGCAGTTTCGCCCGAGGTTCCTACGAGCAGTACTTC.

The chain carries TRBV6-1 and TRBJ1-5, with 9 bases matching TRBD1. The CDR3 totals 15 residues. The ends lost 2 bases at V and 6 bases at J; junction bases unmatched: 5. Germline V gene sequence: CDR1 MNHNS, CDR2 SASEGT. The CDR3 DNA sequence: TGTGCCAGCAGTGAACTAGACAGGGGGATTCAGCCCCAGCATTTT. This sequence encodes CASSELDRGIQPQHF.

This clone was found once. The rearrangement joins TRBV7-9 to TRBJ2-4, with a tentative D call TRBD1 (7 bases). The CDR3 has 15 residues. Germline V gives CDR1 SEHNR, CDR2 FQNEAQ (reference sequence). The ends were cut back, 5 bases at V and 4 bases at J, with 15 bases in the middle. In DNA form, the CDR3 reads TGTGCCAGCAGCCCTAGCGTACAGGGGAAAAACATTCAGTACTTC. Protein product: CASSPSVQGKNIQYF.

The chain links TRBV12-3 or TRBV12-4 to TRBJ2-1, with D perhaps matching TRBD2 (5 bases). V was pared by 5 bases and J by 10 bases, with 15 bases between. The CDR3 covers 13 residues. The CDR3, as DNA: TGTGCCAGCAGTAATGTAGAGCGCGGGGAGCAGTTCTTC. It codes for CASSNVERGEQFF.

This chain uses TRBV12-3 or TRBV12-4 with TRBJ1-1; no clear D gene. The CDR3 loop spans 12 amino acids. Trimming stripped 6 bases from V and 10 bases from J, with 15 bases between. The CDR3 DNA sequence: TGTGCCAGCAGCCGGACGGCGGGAGGAGCTTTCTTT. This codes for CASSRTAGGAFF.

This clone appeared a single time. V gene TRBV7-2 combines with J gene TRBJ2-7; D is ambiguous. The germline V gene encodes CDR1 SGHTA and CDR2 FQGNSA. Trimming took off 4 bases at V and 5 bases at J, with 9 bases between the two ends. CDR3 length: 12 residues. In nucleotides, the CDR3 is TGTGCCAGCAGCTCGAGTGGTCACGAGCAGTACTTC. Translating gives CASSSSGHEQYF. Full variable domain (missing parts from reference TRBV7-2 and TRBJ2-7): GAGVSQSPSNKVTEKGKDVELRCDPISGHTALYWYRQSLGQGLEFLIYFQGNSAPDKSGLPSDRFSAERTGGSVSTLTIQRTQQEDSAVYLCASSSSGHEQYFGPGTRLTVT.

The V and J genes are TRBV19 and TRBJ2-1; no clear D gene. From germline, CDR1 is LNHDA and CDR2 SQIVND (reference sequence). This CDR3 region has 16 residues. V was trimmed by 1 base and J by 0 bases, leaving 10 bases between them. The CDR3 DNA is TGTGCCAGTAGTATAGGGGCTCTTTACTCCTACAATGAGCAGTTCTTC. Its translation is CASSIGALYSYNEQFF.

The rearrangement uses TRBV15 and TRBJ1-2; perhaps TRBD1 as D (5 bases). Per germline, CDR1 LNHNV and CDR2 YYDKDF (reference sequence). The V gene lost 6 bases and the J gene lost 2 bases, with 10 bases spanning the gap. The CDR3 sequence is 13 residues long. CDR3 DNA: TGTGCCACCAGTAGGGAGGGGAACTATGGCTACACCTTC. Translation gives CATSREGNYGYTF. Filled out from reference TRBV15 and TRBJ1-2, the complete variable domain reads DAMVIQNPRYQVTQFGKPVTLSCSQTLNHNVMYWYQQKSSQAPKLLFHYYDKDFNNEADTPDNFQSRRPNTSFCFLDIRSPGLGDTAMYLCATSREGNYGYTFGSGTRLTVV.

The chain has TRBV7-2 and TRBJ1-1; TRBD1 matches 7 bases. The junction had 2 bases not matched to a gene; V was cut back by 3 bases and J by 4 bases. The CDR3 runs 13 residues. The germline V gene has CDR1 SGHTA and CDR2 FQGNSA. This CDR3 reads CASSLTGITEAFF. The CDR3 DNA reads TGTGCCAGCAGCTTGACAGGGATCACTGAAGCTTTCTTT.